What follows are 17 T cell receptor beta chains derived from one specimen sequenced in a study of blood T cell repertoires in COVID-19. This table comes from immunoSEQ multiplex PCR, and its TCRdb copy is limited to in-frame clones, with some not included. This table holds approximately 270,000 clones, 86% found once. The specimen sequenced was PBMCs or T cells enriched from blood (not recorded which). These receptors all stem from a middle-aged man who had recovered from COVID-19.

The chain employs TRBV19 and TRBJ1-5, with 8 positions matching TRBD1. Trimming at V came to 9 bases and at J to 4 bases, leaving 5 bases not matched to a gene. The CDR3 spans 13 residues. CDR1 and CDR2 from the germline V gene are LNHDA and SQIVND (reference sequence). DNA of the CDR3: TGTGCCAGCACGGACAGGGTAAATCAGCCCCAGCATTTT. Translating it yields CASTDRVNQPQHF.

The chain recombines TRBV27 with TRBJ1-6; TRBD1 matches 11 bases. Unmatched junction bases numbered 5, after V lost 3 bases and J lost 1 base. The CDR3 sequence is 18 residues long. Germline CDR1 is MNHEY and CDR2 is SMNVEV (reference sequence). The CDR3 protein is CASSFRTGGESYNSPLHF. The CDR3 DNA is TGTGCCAGCAGTTTTAGGACAGGGGGCGAATCCTATAATTCACCCCTCCACTTT.

The chain joins TRBV28 to TRBJ1-2; D call uncertain. The CDR3 spans 15 residues. The germline V gene encodes CDR1 MDHEN and CDR2 SYDVKM. V dropped 8 bases and J dropped 0 bases, with 16 bases sitting between them. The CDR3 DNA reads as TGTGCCAGCCGAGGATACGTCCTCACTAACTATGGCTACACCTTC. Translation: CASRGYVLTNYGYTF.

The CDR3: CASSYAGDSYEQYF. CDR3 DNA: TGTGCCAGCAGTTACGCGGGAGACTCCTACGAGCAGTACTTC. V and J are TRBV6-5 and TRBJ2-7, with 7 positions matching TRBD2. Germline-derived CDR1 and CDR2 are MNHEY and SVGAGI. Unmatched junction bases numbered 1, after V lost 2 bases and J lost 0 bases. The CDR3 loop spans 14 amino acids.

V and J are TRBV2 and TRBJ2-3; 7 positions match TRBD2. Germline CDR1 SNHLY, CDR2 FYNNEI. J gave up 0 bases and V 2 bases, and 2 bases lay outside the gene matches. The CDR3 contains 15 residues. CDR3 region: CASSELAASTDTQYF. DNA for the CDR3: TGTGCCAGCAGTGAACTAGCGGCTAGCACAGATACGCAGTATTTT.

The J gene is TRBJ1-2, the V gene TRBV7-9; a weak D match, TRBD1 (6 bases). The CDR3 covers 13 residues. Germline V gene data show CDR1 as SEHNR and CDR2 as FQNEAQ (reference sequence). Trimming shortened V by 4 bases and J by 4 bases, and 10 bases separated the two germline ends. The CDR3 sequence: CASSSQGPYGYTF. CDR3 DNA sequence: TGTGCCAGCAGCTCACAGGGACCCTATGGCTACACCTTC.

The chain is built from TRBV28 and TRBJ1-2, with 7 positions matching TRBD1. The V segment lost 2 bases and the J segment 8 bases; nucleotides outside the gene matches: 17. The CDR3 has 17 amino acids. Germline V gives CDR1 MDHEN, CDR2 SYDVKM. The CDR3: CASSLATGTAFYGGYTF. DNA of the CDR3: TGTGCCAGCAGTTTAGCAACCGGGACAGCCTTCTATGGGGGCTACACCTTC.

This clone turned up a few times. The chain recombines TRBV5-1 with TRBJ2-3; TRBD2 matches at 8 bases. Trimming at V came to 2 bases and at J to 6 bases, leaving 8 bases not matched to a gene. This CDR3 has 15 residues. From germline, CDR1 is SGHRS and CDR2 YFSETQ. CDR3 in amino acids: CASSLAGVSQDTQYF. The CDR3 DNA follows: TGCGCCAGCAGCTTAGCGGGAGTATCGCAGGATACGCAGTATTTT.

V and J are TRBV5-4 and TRBJ2-5; 7 bases map to TRBD1. Losses at the gene ends were 5 bases for V and 0 bases for J; bases not matched to a gene: 7. In germline, CDR1 is SGHNT, CDR2 YYREEE (reference sequence). The CDR3 has 15 residues. The CDR3 sequence is CASRETGTYQETQYF. CDR3 DNA: TGTGCCAGCAGGGAGACAGGGACGTACCAAGAGACCCAGTACTTC.

The chain is built from TRBV25-1 and TRBJ1-6; D is perhaps TRBD1 (6 bases). V was pared by 5 bases and J by 5 bases, with 10 bases between. Germline CDR1 is MGHDK and CDR2 is SYGVNS. The CDR3 contains 14 residues. The CDR3 coding sequence is TGTGCCAGCAGTTGGACAGCGCATAATTCACCCCTCCACTTT. Residues: CASSWTAHNSPLHF.

The V call is TRBV20-1, the J call TRBJ1-1; 11 positions agree with TRBD1. The CDR3 is made up of 14 amino acids. Trimming removed 3 bases from V and 3 bases from J; junction bases left unmatched: 3. CDR1 is DFQATT, CDR2 SNEGSKA, per germline (reference sequence). The CDR3 is CSASRGQGDTEAFF. In nucleotides, the CDR3 is TGCAGTGCTAGTAGGGGACAGGGGGACACTGAAGCTTTCTTT.

The chain is built from TRBV11-2 and TRBJ2-1; 14 bases fit TRBD2. Germline CDR1 and CDR2: SGHAT and FQNNGV. The CDR3 covers 18 residues. The junction had 11 bases not matched to a gene; V was cut back by 5 bases and J by 5 bases. CDR3 nucleotides: TGTGCCAGCAGCCGACTAGCGGGAGGGCCCCCCCTACACAATGAGCAGTTCTTC. It yields the protein CASSRLAGGPPLHNEQFF.

CDR3 in amino acids: CASSQGVGGFYEQYF. For the CDR3, the DNA is TGTGCCAGCAGCCAAGGGGTCGGCGGGTTCTACGAGCAGTACTTC. The rearrangement uses TRBV3-1 (or the pseudogene TRBV3-2) and TRBJ2-7, with D possibly TRBD2 on 5 matching bases. The CDR3 is 15 amino acids. V was trimmed by 1 base and J by 3 bases, leaving 13 bases between them. Germline-derived CDR1 and CDR2 are LGHDT and YNNKEL (reference sequence).

The chain couples TRBV20-1 to TRBJ2-5, with unresolved D. The CDR3 sequence is 9 residues long. Trimming took 6 bases from V and 5 from J, leaving 4 bases between them. CDR1 and CDR2 from the germline V gene are DFQATT and SNEGSKA (reference sequence). The CDR3 here is CSAGETQYF. The CDR3 region has the DNA TGCAGTGCCGGGGAGACCCAGTACTTC.

The chain joins TRBV30 to TRBJ1-2; D may be TRBD1 (5 bases). The germline V gene encodes CDR1 GTSNPN and CDR2 SVGIG (reference sequence). Trimming pared 2 bases from V and 7 bases from J, leaving 14 bases between. The CDR3 extends over 13 amino acids. CDR3: CAWSMVGAGGYTF. The CDR3 DNA reads as TGTGCCTGGAGTATGGTTGGGGCAGGTGGCTACACCTTC. Using reference TRBV30 and TRBJ1-2 for the parts outside the CDR3, the full variable domain is SQTIHQWPATLVQPVGSPLSLECTVEGTSNPNLYWYRQAAGRGLQLLFYSVGIGQISSEVPQNLSASRPQDRQFILSSKKLLLSDSGFYLCAWSMVGAGGYTFGSGTRLTVV.

Worth noting for this clone: Other DNA variants within this sample encode the same CDR3. The chain recombines TRBV9 with TRBJ2-1; 9 nucleotides match TRBD2. Germline values: CDR1 SGDLS, CDR2 YYNGEE. V dropped 2 bases and J dropped 4; count of bases not matched to a gene: 4. CDR3 length: 15 amino acids. CDR3 nucleotide sequence: TGTGCCAGCAGCGTCGGCGGGGGGGCATACAATGAGCAGTTCTTC. It is translated as CASSVGGGAYNEQFF.

The CDR3 protein is CASMPTSGGSSYNEQFF. CDR3 DNA sequence: TGTGCTAGTATGCCGACTAGCGGGGGGAGCTCCTACAATGAGCAGTTCTTC. The chain recombines TRBV12-5 with TRBJ2-1; 13 positions match TRBD2. The germline gives CDR1 LGHNT, CDR2 FRNRAP. This CDR3 region has 17 residues. V trimming: 8 bases; J trimming: 0 bases; junction bases outside the gene matches: 7.